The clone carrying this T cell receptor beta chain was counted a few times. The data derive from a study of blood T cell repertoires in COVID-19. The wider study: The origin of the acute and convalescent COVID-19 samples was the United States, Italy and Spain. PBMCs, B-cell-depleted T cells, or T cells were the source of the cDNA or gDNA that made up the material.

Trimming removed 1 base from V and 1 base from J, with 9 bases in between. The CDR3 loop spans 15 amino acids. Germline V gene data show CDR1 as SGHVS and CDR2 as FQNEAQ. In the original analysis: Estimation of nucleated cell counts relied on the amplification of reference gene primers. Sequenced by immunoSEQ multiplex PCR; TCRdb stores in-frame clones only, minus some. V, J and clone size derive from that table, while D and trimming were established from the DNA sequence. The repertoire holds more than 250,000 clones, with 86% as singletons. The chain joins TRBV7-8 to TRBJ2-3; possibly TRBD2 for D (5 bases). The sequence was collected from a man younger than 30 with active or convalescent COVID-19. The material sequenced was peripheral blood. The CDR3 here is CASSLVRAGTDTQYF. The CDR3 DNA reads TGTGCCAGCAGCTTAGTGAGGGCCGGCACAGATACGCAGTATTTT.